These T cell receptor beta chains were read from a single sample in a study of molecular identifiers for immune sequencing clone quantification. TCRdb itself ran the PCR reads through MiXCR, one entry per CDR3 protein. The sample includes nearly 650,000 distinct CDR3 sequences, around 25% seen only once; the top ten take 0.78%. Material: naive CD8+ T cells from blood, with Jurkat cell RNA spiked in. These receptors all come from a human donor in good health. Some libraries in this study had Jurkat cell RNA spiked in. The CDR3 runs from the conserved cysteine through the conserved F or W. The D gene is left open where the match is weak. Not every row has a clone size; where given, it reads once, few, many or a size class.

cdr3_aa	cdr3_nt	cdr3_length	v_call	clone_size	d_call	j_call
CASSLEGLAGGQADTQYF	TGTGCCAGCAGCCTAGAGGGGCTAGCGGGGGGGCAGGCAGATACGCAGTATTTT	18	TRBV12-3/TRBV12-4	many	TRBD2	TRBJ2-3
CASRDRGHEQYF	TGTGCCAGCAGGGACAGGGGTCACGAGCAGTACTTC	12	TRBV6-6	many	TRBD1	TRBJ2-7
CATGTANEQFF	TGTGCCACCGGGACGGCAAATGAGCAGTTCTTC	11	TRBV24-1	many	.	TRBJ2-1
CASNLIRGSGTDTQYF	TGTGCCAGCAACCTCATTCGGGGGAGCGGCACAGATACGCAGTATTTT	16	TRBV28	few	.	TRBJ2-3
CASSQDRTGADTDTQYF	TGTGCCAGCAGCCAAGATAGGACAGGGGCTGACACAGATACGCAGTATTTT	17	TRBV3-1	few	TRBD1	TRBJ2-3
CSAATGRPISYEQYF	TGCAGTGCCGCCACTGGACGCCCGATCTCCTACGAGCAGTACTTC	15	TRBV20-1	many	.	TRBJ2-7
CASSYGRTGGETQYF	TGTGCCAGCAGTTACGGCCGGACAGGGGGAGAGACCCAGTACTTC	15	TRBV6-5	many	TRBD1	TRBJ2-5
CASILSRTGLAEKLFF	TGTGCCAGCATCCTCAGTAGGACAGGGTTGGCTGAAAAACTGTTTTTT	16	TRBV12-3/TRBV12-4	few	TRBD1	TRBJ1-4
CASSQFLNFVEGSPIQSSYEQYF	TGTGCCAGCAGCCAATTTTTGAATTTTGTCGAAGGTTCCCCTATCCAGAGCTCCTACGAGCAGTACTTC	23	TRBV3-1	.	.	TRBJ2-7
CASSFMGDWAFF	TGTGCCAGCAGCTTTATGGGGGATTGGGCTTTCTTT	12	TRBV7-9	many	.	TRBJ1-1
CATSASVLSGELFF	TGTGCCACCAGTGCGTCAGTCCTATCCGGGGAGCTGTTTTTT	14	TRBV24-1	few	.	TRBJ2-2